The entry below describes one T cell receptor (beta chain). Its antigen is currently unknown. These data are taken from a study of cytomegalovirus exposure and HLA in healthy donors. CDR1 SGHNT and CDR2 YYREEE come from the germline V gene (reference sequence). The CDR3 length is 14 residues. The V end lost 4 bases, the J end lost 7 bases, and 17 bases lay between the germline ends. General observations from the study: A cluster of highly shared sequence variants was likely a sequencing artifact.

PCR employed 60 Vbeta and 13 Jbeta primers. The repertoire was sequenced with immunoSEQ multiplex PCR; TCRdb's copy has only in-frame clones and lacks some. The repertoire table contains around 100,000 clones. The chain links TRBV5-4 to TRBJ2-5; D might be TRBD2 (6 bases). The sequence came from a man aged 25-40 years in good health and CMV-seronegative. Material: PBMCs. The DNA for the CDR3 is TGTGCCAGCAGCATCGGGGGTGTTAGGGGGACCCAGTACTTC. It yields the protein CASSIGGVRGTQYF.